This entry features one T cell receptor beta chain sequence. Germline V lookup: CDR1 LNHDA, CDR2 SQIVND (reference sequence). CDR3 length: 18 amino acids. Unmatched junction bases numbered 13, after V lost 7 bases and J lost 1 base. This sample was taken from a study of blood T cell repertoires in COVID-19. Study overall: Sites across the United States, Italy and Spain contributed samples from acute and convalescent COVID-19. In each case, the material was cDNA or gDNA derived from T cells, B-cell-depleted T cells, or PBMCs.

Methods used by the authors: Nucleated cell counts were estimated from reference gene primer amplification. The protocol was immunoSEQ multiplex PCR, while the TCRdb copy is restricted to in-frame clones and leaves out a portion. Clone size and the V and J calls come from that table; the DNA yielded D and trimming. The sample holds more than 150,000 clones; over 80% are singletons and the top ten take less than 3.5%. Source material: peripheral blood. V is TRBV19 and J is TRBJ1-1; 12 positions match TRBD1. This TCR derives from an older woman with acute or convalescent COVID-19. Here the CDR3 DNA reads TGTGCCAGTACCCCAAGGGGACAGGGGGCGACCAGGAACACTGAAGCTTTCTTT. Amino acids: CASTPRGQGATRNTEAFF.